These 14 T cell receptor beta chains were sequenced from one sample in a study of radiation and T cells in renal cell carcinoma. Clones were sequenced by immunoSEQ multiplex PCR, and TCRdb holds only the in-frame ones, with some missing. The data show some 120,000 clones, roughly four fifths seen once. Time point here: baseline pretreatment blood. Treatment: 15 Gy SBRT to primary tumor, nephrectomy 4 weeks later. The material sequenced was blood, taken from a patient whose treatment included radiotherapy and nephrectomy. The receptors stem from a woman aged 60-75 years with renal cell carcinoma.

The chain recombines TRBV6-1 with TRBJ2-1; TRBD1 agrees at 8 bases. Germline CDR1 MNHNS, CDR2 SASEGT. The CDR3 is made up of 15 amino acids. The J segment lost 2 bases and the V segment lost 6 bases, leaving 6 bases of the junction unmatched. The CDR3 DNA is TGTGCCAGCAGCGCCGGGACAGGTGCCTACAATGAGCAGTTCTTC. Its protein is CASSAGTGAYNEQFF.

This rearrangement joins TRBV28 to TRBJ1-2; possible D gene TRBD1, 5 bases. The CDR3 sequence is 10 residues long. Trimming took off 5 bases at V and 7 bases at J, with 5 bases between the two ends. CDR1 is MDHEN and CDR2 is SYDVKM in the germline V gene. The CDR3 DNA reads as TGTGCCAGCAGTCAGGGTGGCTACACCTTC. Translation: CASSQGGYTF.

The gene calls are TRBV6-1 and TRBJ2-2, with D uncertain. V lost 0 bases and J lost 6, with 5 bases in between. This CDR3 spans 13 amino acids. Per germline, CDR1 MNHNS and CDR2 SASEGT. CDR3 nucleotide sequence: TGTGCCAGCAGTGAAGCGTTGGCCGGGGAGCTGTTTTTT. Translating it yields CASSEALAGELFF.

V is TRBV5-5 and J is TRBJ1-3, with TRBD1 matching over 8 bases. The ends lost 6 bases at V and 2 bases at J; junction bases unmatched: 7. This CDR3 has 15 residues. The germline V gene encodes CDR1 SGHKS and CDR2 YYEKEE (reference sequence). DNA for the CDR3: TGTGCCAGCAACTCGGACAGGGTCGCTGGAAACACCATATATTTT. Its protein product is CASNSDRVAGNTIYF. The full variable domain, rest sourced from reference TRBV5-5 and TRBJ1-3, is DAGVTQSPTHLIKTRGQQVTLRCSPISGHKSVSWYQQVLGQGPQFIFQYYEKEERGRGNFPDRFSARQFPNYSSELNVNALLLGDSALYLCASNSDRVAGNTIYFGEGSWLTVV.

The chain combines TRBV7-3 with TRBJ1-4, with D hard to call. The CDR3 has 13 residues. CDR1 and CDR2 from the germline V gene are SGHTA and FQGTGA. V was trimmed by 6 bases and J by 3 bases, leaving 8 bases between them. DNA of the CDR3: TGTGCCAGCAGTCCAGGACCTAATGAAAAACTGTTTTTT. Translated, it gives CASSPGPNEKLFF. The complete variable domain, with remaining parts taken from reference TRBV7-3 and TRBJ1-4, reads GAGVSQTPSNKVTEKGKYVELRCDPISGHTALYWYRQSLGQGPEFLIYFQGTGAADDSGLPNDRFFAVRPEGSVSTLKIQRTERGDSAVYLCASSPGPNEKLFFGSGTQLSVL.

This clone was counted between two and nine times. The chain employs TRBV5-6 and TRBJ2-7; D not resolved. V gave up 3 bases and J gave up 0 bases, with 13 bases separating them. The CDR3 length is 15 residues. CDR1 SGHDT and CDR2 YYEEEE come from the germline V gene. This CDR3 is CASSSFGGFSYEQYF. The CDR3 coding sequence is TGTGCCAGCAGCTCGTTCGGCGGATTCTCCTACGAGCAGTACTTC.

The chain has TRBV30 and TRBJ2-2; D is ambiguous. The V gene's germline CDR1 is GTSNPN and CDR2 SVGIG (reference sequence). Trimming removed 4 bases at V and 0 bases at J, with 12 bases between. The CDR3 covers 15 residues. CDR3 bases: TGTGCCTGGAACCCGGCGGACGCGAACACCGGGGAGCTGTTTTTT. This sequence encodes CAWNPADANTGELFF.

The chain recombines TRBV7-2 with TRBJ1-5, with D unresolved. The ends were cut back, 5 bases at V and 3 bases at J, with 17 bases in the middle. The germline gives CDR1 SGHTA, CDR2 FQGNSA. The CDR3 extends over 16 amino acids. The CDR3 loop reads CASSRSAYSDNQPQHF. The CDR3 nucleotides read TGTGCCAGCAGCCGTTCGGCATATAGCGACAATCAGCCCCAGCATTTT.

The chain carries TRBV28 and TRBJ1-2, with 10 bases lining up with TRBD1. The CDR3 totals 14 residues. Trimming removed 8 bases from V and 4 bases from J; junction bases left unmatched: 7. Germline V lookup: CDR1 MDHEN, CDR2 SYDVKM. The CDR3 nucleotides are TGTGCCAGCGCCCCCGGGACAGGGGCCTATGGCTACACCTTC. This sequence encodes CASAPGTGAYGYTF.

This rearrangement joins TRBV6-1 to TRBJ1-3; the D is unclear. This CDR3 contains 14 residues. V shed 2 bases and J shed 4 bases, with 9 bases lying between them. CDR1 MNHNS and CDR2 SASEGT come from the germline V gene. The DNA of the CDR3 is TGTGCCAGCAGTGAATTATTAAAAGGAAACACCATATATTTT. Translated, it gives CASSELLKGNTIYF.

The chain employs TRBV19 and TRBJ2-5; D gene unclear. The CDR3 loop spans 14 amino acids. Germline values: CDR1 LNHDA, CDR2 SQIVND (reference sequence). Trimming took off 5 bases at V and 2 bases at J, with 12 bases between the two ends. CDR3 DNA: TGTGCCAGTAGTCCCCGACAAACGCAAGAGACCCAGTACTTC. Its translation is CASSPRQTQETQYF.

The chain joins TRBV5-6 to TRBJ1-3; D might be TRBD1 (5 bases). This CDR3 is 15 amino acids long. Between the trimmed V and J ends, which lost 4 bases and 2 bases, there was a span of 13 bases. Looked up from germline, CDR1 is SGHDT and CDR2 is YYEEEE. The chain's CDR3 is CASSQGPSAGNTIYF. In nucleotides, the CDR3 is TGTGCCAGCAGCCAGGGCCCTTCCGCTGGAAACACCATATATTTT.

The chain employs TRBV9 and TRBJ2-2, with D possibly TRBD1 on 5 matching bases. The CDR3 is made up of 15 amino acids. V was shortened by 0 bases and J by 6 bases, with 12 bases between the two germline ends. Germline assignment: CDR1 SGDLS and CDR2 YYNGEE. Here the CDR3 reads CASSVDRIGAGELFF. The CDR3 DNA is TGTGCCAGCAGCGTAGATCGAATAGGGGCCGGGGAGCTGTTTTTT.

The chain employs TRBV10-3 and TRBJ2-2; 16 bases are a match to TRBD2. V was clipped by 4 bases and J by 2 bases; unmatched bases: 4. From germline, CDR1 is ENHRY and CDR2 SYGVKD. This CDR3 region has 18 residues. This chain's CDR3 is CAISAGTSGRANTGELFF. For the CDR3, the DNA is TGTGCCATCAGTGCCGGGACTAGCGGGAGGGCCAACACCGGGGAGCTGTTTTTT.